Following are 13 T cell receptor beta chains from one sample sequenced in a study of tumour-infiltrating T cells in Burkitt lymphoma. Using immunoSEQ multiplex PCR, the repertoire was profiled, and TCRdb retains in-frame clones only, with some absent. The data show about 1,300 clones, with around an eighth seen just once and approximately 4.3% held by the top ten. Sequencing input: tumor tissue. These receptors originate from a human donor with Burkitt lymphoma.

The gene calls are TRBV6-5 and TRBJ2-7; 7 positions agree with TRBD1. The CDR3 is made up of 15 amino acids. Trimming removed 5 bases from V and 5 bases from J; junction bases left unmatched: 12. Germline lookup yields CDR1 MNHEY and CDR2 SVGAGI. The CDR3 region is CASSGSGTAEHEQYF. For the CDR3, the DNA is TGTGCCAGCAGTGGCTCCGGGACAGCAGAACACGAGCAGTACTTC.

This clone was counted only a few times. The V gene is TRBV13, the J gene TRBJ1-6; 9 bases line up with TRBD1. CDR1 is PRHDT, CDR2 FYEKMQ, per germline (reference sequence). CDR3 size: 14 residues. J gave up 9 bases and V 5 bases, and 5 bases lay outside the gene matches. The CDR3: CASSLGQGISPLHF. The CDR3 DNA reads TGTGCCAGCAGCCTGGGACAGGGCATTTCACCCCTCCACTTT.

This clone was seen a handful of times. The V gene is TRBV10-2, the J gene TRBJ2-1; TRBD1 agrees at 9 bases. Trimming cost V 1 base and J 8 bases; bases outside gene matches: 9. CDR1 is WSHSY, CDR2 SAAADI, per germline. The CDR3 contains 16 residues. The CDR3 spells CASSELLGQGYDEQFF. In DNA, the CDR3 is TGCGCCAGCAGTGAGTTATTGGGACAGGGTTATGATGAGCAGTTCTTC.

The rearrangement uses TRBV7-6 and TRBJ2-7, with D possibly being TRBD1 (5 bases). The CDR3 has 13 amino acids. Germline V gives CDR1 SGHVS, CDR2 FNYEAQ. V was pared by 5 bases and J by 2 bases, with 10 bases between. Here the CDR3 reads CASSQGVTYEQYF. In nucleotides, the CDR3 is TGTGCCAGCAGCCAAGGGGTAACCTACGAGCAGTACTTC.

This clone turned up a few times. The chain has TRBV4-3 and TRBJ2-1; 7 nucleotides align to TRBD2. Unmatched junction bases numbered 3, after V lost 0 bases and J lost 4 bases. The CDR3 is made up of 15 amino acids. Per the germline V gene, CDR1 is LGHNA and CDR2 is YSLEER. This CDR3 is CASSQDGEGYNEQFF. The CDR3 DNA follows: TGCGCCAGCAGCCAAGATGGGGAGGGGTACAATGAGCAGTTCTTC.

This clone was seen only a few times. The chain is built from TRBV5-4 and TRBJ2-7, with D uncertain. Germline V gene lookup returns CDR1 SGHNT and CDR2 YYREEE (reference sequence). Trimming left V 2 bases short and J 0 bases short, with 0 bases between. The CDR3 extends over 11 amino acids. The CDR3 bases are TGTGCCAGCAGCTTCTCCTACGAGCAGTACTTC. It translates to CASSFSYEQYF.

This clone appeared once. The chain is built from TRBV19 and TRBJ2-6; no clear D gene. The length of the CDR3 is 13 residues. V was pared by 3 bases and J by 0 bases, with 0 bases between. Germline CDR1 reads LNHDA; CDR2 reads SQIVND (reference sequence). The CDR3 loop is CASSISGANVLTF. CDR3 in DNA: TGTGCCAGTAGTATCTCTGGGGCCAACGTCCTGACTTTC.

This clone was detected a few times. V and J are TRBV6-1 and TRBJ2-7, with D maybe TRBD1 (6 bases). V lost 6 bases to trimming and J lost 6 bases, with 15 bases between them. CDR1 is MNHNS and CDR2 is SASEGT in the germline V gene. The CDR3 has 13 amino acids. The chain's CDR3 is CASSRTQGIEQYF. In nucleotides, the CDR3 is TGTGCCAGCAGCAGGACACAGGGTATCGAGCAGTACTTC.

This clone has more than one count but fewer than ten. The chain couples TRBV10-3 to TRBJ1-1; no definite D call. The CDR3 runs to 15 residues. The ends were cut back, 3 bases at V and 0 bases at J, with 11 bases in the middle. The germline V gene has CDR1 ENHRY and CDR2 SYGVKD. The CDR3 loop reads CAISEDKTMNTEAFF. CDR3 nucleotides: TGTGCCATCAGTGAAGACAAAACCATGAACACTGAAGCTTTCTTT.

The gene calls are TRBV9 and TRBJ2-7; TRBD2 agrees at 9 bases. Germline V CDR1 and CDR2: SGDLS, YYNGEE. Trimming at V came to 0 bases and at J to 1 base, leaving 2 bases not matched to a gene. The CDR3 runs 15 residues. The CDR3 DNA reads TGTGCCAGCAGCGTAGCTAGCGGGACTTCCTACGAGCAGTACTTC. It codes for CASSVASGTSYEQYF. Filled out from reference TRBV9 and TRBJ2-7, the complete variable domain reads DSGVTQTPKHLITATGQRVTLRCSPRSGDLSVYWYQQSLDQGLQFLIQYYNGEERAKGNILERFSAQQFPDLHSELNLSSLELGDSALYFCASSVASGTSYEQYFGPGTRLTVT.

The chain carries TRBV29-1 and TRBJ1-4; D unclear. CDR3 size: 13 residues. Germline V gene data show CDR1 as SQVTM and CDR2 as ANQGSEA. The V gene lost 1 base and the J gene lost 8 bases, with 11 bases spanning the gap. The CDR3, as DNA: TGCAGCGTTGAAGGTCTGAGTGGAGAAAAACTGTTTTTT. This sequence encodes CSVEGLSGEKLFF.

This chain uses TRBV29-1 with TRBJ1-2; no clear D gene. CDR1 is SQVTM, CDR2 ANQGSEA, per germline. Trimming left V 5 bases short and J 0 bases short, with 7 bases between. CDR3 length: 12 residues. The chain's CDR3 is CSVNLTNYGYTF. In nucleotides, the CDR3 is TGCAGCGTTAATTTAACTAACTATGGCTACACCTTC.

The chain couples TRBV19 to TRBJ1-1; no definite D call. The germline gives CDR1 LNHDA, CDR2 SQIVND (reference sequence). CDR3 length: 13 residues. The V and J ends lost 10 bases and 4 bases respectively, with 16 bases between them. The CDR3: CATSPTPGTEAFF. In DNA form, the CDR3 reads TGTGCCACCTCGCCGACCCCGGGCACTGAAGCTTTCTTT.